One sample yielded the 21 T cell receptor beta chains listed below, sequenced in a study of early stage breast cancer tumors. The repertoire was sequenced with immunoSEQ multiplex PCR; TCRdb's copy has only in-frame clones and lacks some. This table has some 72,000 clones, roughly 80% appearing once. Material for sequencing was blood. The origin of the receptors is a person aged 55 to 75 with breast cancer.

In DNA form, the CDR3 reads TGTGCCAGTAGTAGCTGGGAACAAGAGACCCAGTACTTC. It codes for CASSSWEQETQYF. The V call is TRBV19, the J call TRBJ2-5; D is unclear. V was trimmed by 4 bases and J by 2 bases, leaving 8 bases between them. From germline, CDR1 is LNHDA and CDR2 SQIVND (reference sequence). The CDR3 runs to 13 residues.

The CDR3 DNA is TGTGCCAGCAGCTTACGGCGAATCAGAGAGACCCAGTACTTC. Residues: CASSLRRIRETQYF. The rearrangement uses TRBV7-8 and TRBJ2-5, with D hard to call. V lost 2 bases and J lost 4, with 11 bases in between. The CDR3 has 14 residues. Looked up from germline, CDR1 is SGHVS and CDR2 is FQNEAQ.

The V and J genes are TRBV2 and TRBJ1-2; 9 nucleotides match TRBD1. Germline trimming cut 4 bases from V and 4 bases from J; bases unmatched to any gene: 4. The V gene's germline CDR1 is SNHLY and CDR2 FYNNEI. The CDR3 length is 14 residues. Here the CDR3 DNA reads TGTGCCAGCAGTGCCGGGACAGGGATCTATGGCTACACCTTC. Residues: CASSAGTGIYGYTF.

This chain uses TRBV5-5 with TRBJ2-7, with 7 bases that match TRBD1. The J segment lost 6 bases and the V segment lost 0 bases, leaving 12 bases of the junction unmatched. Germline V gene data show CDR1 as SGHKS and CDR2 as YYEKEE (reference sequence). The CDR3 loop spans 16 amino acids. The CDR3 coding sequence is TGTGCCAGCAGCTTGGGGCCAGGGGGACATGGGAGCGAGCAGTACTTC. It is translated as CASSLGPGGHGSEQYF. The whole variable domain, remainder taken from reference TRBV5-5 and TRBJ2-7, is DAGVTQSPTHLIKTRGQQVTLRCSPISGHKSVSWYQQVLGQGPQFIFQYYEKEERGRGNFPDRFSARQFPNYSSELNVNALLLGDSALYLCASSLGPGGHGSEQYFGPGTRLTVT.

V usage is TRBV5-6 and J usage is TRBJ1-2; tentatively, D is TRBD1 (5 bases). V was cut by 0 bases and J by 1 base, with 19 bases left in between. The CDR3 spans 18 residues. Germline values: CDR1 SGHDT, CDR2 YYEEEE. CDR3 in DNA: TGTGCCAGCAGCTTGGAATTAGCTCCCGTAGGGGTTAACTATGGCTACACCTTC. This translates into CASSLELAPVGVNYGYTF.

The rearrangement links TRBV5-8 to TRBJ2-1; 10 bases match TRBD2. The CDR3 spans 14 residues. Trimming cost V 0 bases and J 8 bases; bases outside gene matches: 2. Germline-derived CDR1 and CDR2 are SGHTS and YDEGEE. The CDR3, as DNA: TGTGCCAGCAGCTTGGTAGGGACTAGCGATGAGCAGTTCTTC. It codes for CASSLVGTSDEQFF.

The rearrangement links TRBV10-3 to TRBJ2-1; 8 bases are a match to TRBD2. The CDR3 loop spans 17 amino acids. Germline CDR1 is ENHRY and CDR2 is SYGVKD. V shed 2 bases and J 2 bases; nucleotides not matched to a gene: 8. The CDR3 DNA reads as TGTGCCATCAGTGAGGGGACTAGGCGGGCTACCTACAATGAGCAGTTCTTC. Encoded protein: CAISEGTRRATYNEQFF.

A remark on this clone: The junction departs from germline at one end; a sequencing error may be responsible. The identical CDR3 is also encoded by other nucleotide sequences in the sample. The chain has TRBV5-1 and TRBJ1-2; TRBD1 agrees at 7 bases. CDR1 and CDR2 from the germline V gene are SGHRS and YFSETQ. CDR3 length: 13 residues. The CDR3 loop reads CASSPDRNYGYTF. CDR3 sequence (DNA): TGTGCCAGCAGCCCGGACAGGAACTATGGCTACACCTTC.

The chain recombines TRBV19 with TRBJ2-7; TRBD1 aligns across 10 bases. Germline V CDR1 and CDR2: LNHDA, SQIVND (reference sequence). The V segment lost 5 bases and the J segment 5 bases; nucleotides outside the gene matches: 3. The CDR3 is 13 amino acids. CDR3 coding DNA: TGTGCCAGTAGTTCAGGGACAGGGGACGAGCAGTACTTC. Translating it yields CASSSGTGDEQYF.

The CDR3 bases are TGTGCCAGCAGCAGCTACAGGGTCGGTACGCAGTATTTT. It yields the protein CASSSYRVGTQYF. This chain uses TRBV11-3 with TRBJ2-3; D possibly corresponds to TRBD1 (6 bases). This CDR3 region has 13 residues. Germline CDR1 SGHNT, CDR2 YENEEA. Trimming took 5 bases from V and 8 from J, leaving 14 bases between them. Combining the CDR3 with reference TRBV11-3 and TRBJ2-3 gives the whole variable domain EAGVVQSPRYKIIEKKQPVAFWCNPISGHNTLYWYLQNLGQGPELLIRYENEEAVDDSQLPKDRFSAERLKGVDSTLKIQPAELGDSAVYLCASSSYRVGTQYFGPGTRLTVL.

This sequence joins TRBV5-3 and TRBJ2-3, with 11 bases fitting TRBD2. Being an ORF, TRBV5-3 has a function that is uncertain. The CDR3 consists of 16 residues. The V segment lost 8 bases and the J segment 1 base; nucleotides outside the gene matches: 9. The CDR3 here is CARVAGGTARTDTQYF. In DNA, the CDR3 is TGTGCCAGGGTAGCGGGGGGGACAGCCCGCACAGATACGCAGTATTTT.

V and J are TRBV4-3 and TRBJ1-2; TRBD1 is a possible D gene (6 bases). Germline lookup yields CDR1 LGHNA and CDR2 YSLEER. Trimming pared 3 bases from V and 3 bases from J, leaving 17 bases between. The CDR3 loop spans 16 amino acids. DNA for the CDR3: TGCGCCAGCAGCCAGGGGGCCTTTGGGGCCCACTATGGCTACACCTTC. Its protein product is CASSQGAFGAHYGYTF.

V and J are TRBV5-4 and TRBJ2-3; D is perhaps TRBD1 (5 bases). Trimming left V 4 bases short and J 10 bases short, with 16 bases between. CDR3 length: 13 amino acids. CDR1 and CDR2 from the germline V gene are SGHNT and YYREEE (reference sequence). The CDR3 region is CASSLKGLGAQYF. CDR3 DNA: TGTGCCAGCAGCCTAAAGGGTCTAGGGGCGCAGTATTTT.

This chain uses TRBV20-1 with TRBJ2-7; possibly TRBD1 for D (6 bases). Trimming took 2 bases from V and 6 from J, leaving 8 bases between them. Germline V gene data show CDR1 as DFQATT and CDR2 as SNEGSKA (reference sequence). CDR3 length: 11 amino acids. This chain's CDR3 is CSARQGSEQYF. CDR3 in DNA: TGCAGTGCTAGACAGGGGAGCGAGCAGTACTTC.

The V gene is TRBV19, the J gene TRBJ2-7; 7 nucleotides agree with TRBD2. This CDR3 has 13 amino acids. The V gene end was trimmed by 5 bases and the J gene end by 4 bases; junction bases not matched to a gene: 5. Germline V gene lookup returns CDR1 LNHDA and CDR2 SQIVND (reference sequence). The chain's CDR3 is CASSLGLSYEQYF. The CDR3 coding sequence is TGTGCCAGTAGTCTGGGACTATCGTACGAGCAGTACTTC.

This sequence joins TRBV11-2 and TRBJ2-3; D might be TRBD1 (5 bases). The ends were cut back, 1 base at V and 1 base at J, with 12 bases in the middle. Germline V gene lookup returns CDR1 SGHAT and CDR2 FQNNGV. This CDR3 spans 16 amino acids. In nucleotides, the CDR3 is TGTGCCAGCAGCTTAGTAAAAGGGGCGCGCACAGATACGCAGTATTTT. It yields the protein CASSLVKGARTDTQYF.

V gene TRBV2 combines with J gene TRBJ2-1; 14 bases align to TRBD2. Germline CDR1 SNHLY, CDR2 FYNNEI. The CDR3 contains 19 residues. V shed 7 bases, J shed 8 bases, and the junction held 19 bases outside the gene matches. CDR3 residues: CASMPPMQTSGRAFDEQFF. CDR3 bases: TGTGCCAGCATGCCTCCAATGCAGACTAGCGGGAGGGCCTTCGATGAGCAGTTCTTC.

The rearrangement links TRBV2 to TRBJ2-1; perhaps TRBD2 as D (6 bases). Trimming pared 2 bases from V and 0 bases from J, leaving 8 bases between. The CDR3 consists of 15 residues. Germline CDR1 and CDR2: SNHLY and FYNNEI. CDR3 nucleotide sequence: TGTGCCAGCAGTGAACGGGGGAGCTCCTACAATGAGCAGTTCTTC. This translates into CASSERGSSYNEQFF.

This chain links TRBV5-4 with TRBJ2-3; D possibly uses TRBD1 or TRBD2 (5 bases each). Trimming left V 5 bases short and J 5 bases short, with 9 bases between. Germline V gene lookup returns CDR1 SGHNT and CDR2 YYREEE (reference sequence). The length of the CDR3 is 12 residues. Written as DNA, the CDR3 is TGTGCCAGCAGTAGGGACGTAGATACGCAGTATTTT. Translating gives CASSRDVDTQYF.

Here the CDR3 DNA reads TGTGCCAGCACACTGGACAGGGTACAGCCCCAGCATTTT. The encoded protein is CASTLDRVQPQHF. The V gene is TRBV28, the J gene TRBJ1-5; 8 positions match TRBD1. This CDR3 has 13 amino acids. J lost 7 bases, V lost 7 bases, and 6 bases had no gene match. In germline, CDR1 is MDHEN, CDR2 SYDVKM.

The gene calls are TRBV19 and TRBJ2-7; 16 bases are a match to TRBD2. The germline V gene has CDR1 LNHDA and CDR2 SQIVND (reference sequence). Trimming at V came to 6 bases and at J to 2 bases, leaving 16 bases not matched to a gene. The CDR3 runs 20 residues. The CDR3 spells CASSIRAGTSGRAGTYEQYF. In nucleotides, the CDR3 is TGTGCCAGTAGCATAAGGGCCGGGACTAGCGGGAGGGCCGGGACCTACGAGCAGTACTTC. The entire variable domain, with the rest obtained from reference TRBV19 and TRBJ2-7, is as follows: DGGITQSPKYLFRKEGQNVTLSCEQNLNHDAMYWYRQDPGQGLRLIYYSQIVNDFQKGDIAEGYSVSREKKESFPLTVTSAQKNPTAFYLCASSIRAGTSGRAGTYEQYFGPGTRLTVT.